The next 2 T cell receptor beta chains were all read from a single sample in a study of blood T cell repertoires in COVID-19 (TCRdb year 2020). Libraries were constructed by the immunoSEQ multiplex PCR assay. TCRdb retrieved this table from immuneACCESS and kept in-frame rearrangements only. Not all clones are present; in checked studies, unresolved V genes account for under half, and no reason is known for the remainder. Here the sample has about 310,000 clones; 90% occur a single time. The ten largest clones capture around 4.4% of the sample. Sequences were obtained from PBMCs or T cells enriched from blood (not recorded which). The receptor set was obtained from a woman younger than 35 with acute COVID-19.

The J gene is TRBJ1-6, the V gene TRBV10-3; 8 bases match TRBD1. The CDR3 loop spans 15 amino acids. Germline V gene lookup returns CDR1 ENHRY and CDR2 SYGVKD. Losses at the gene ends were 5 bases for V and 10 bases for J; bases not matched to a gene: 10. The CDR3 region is CAISQTDRGESPLHF. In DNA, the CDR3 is TGTGCCATCAGTCAGACCGACAGGGGTGAATCACCCCTCCACTTT.

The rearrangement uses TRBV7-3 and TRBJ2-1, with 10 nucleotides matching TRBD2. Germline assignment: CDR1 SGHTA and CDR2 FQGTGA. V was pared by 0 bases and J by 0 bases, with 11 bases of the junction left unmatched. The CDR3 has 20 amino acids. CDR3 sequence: CASSLTSRGLAASSYNEQFF. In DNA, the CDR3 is TGTGCCAGCAGCTTAACGTCTAGAGGACTAGCGGCTAGCTCCTACAATGAGCAGTTCTTC.